This TCR beta chain was identified during a study of T cell responses to AZD1222 COVID-19 vaccine. Findings and limits, study-wide: Repertoires in all cases were sampled only once the peak T cell response had passed.

Sequenced by immunoSEQ multiplex PCR; TCRdb stores in-frame clones only, minus some. Here the sample spans around 70,000 clones, 85% being singletons. Germline loops: CDR1 MNHEY, CDR2 SVGAGI. There are 14 residues in the CDR3. V lost 5 bases and J lost 4, with 14 bases in between. Concerning this clone itself: Its antigen is not known.

The starting material was peripheral blood, obtained on day 0 of AZD1222 vaccination. This TCR was sampled from an adult in good health. The genes are TRBV6-5 and TRBJ1-2; D call uncertain. This CDR3 is CASSTPGRLYGYTF. Written as DNA, the CDR3 is TGTGCCAGCAGTACCCCGGGCAGACTCTATGGCTACACCTTC.